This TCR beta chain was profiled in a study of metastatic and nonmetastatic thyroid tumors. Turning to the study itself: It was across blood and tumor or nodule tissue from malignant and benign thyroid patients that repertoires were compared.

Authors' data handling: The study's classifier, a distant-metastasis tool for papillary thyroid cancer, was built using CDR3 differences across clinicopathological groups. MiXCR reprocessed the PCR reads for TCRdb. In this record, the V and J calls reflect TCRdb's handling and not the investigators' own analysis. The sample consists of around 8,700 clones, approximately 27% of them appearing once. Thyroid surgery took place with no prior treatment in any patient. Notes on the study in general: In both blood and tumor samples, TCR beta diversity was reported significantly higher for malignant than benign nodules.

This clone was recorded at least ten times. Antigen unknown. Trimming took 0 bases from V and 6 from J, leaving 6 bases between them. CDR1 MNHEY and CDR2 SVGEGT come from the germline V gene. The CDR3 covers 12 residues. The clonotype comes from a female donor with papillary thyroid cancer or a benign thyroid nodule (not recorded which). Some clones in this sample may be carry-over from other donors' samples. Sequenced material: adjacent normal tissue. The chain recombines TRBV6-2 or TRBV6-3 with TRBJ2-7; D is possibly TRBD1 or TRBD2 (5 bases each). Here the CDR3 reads CASSYSRGEQYF. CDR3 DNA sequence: TGTGCCAGCAGTTACTCGAGGGGCGAGCAGTACTTC.